This T cell receptor beta chain was documented in a study of blood T cell repertoires in COVID-19. The CDR3 is made up of 14 amino acids. V was cut by 3 bases and J by 0 bases, with 7 bases left in between. Germline assignment: CDR1 SGDLS and CDR2 YYNGEE. Sequenced by immunoSEQ multiplex PCR; TCRdb stores in-frame clones only, minus some. The sample shows approximately 160,000 clones, around 84% of them seen only once. The specimen sequenced was PBMCs or T cells enriched from blood (not recorded which). This sequence joins TRBV9 and TRBJ1-3; D gene ambiguous. This clonotype was obtained from a man aged 40-49 years who had recovered from COVID-19. The CDR3: CASSGAVSGNTIYF. The CDR3, as DNA: TGTGCCAGCAGCGGGGCAGTCTCTGGAAACACCATATATTTT.